The present T cell receptor beta chain was sequenced within a study of T cell responses to AZD1222 COVID-19 vaccine. A note on this clone: Its antigen remains unknown.

General study findings and limits: Among the donors, most were white British and more were female, and clonal diversity was possibly underestimated.

Trimming cost V 1 base and J 4 bases, with 13 bases left between them. The CDR3 has 15 amino acids. CDR1 and CDR2 (germline): MNHEY, SVGEGT. Assay: immunoSEQ multiplex PCR; the TCRdb copy retains only in-frame clones and omits some. The sample includes roughly 170,000 clones, around 92% of them seen just once. This material consisted of peripheral blood, taken on day 0 of AZD1222 vaccination. The source of this sequence is an adult in good health. J is TRBJ1-2 and V is TRBV6-2 or TRBV6-3; perhaps TRBD1 as D (6 bases). The CDR3 reads CASSYFGRGPYGYTF. The CDR3 nucleotides are TGTGCCAGCAGTTACTTCGGCAGGGGCCCCTATGGCTACACCTTC.